The source of this T cell receptor beta chain is a study of graft-versus-host responses after intestinal transplantation. About the research overall: Every one of the recipients received anti-thymocyte globulin induction and afterwards took tacrolimus and steroids for around 3 years. General study points: Where graft-donor T cell macrochimerism was present, patients had high graft-versus-host to host-versus-graft clonal ratios in allografts.

Data came from immunoSEQ multiplex PCR; TCRdb stores just in-frame clones and leaves some out. The table has roughly 89,000 clones, 80% to 95% seen once. Germline-derived CDR1 and CDR2 are KGHSH and LQKENI. The CDR3 is made up of 13 amino acids. Trimming pared 3 bases from V and 3 bases from J, leaving 8 bases between. Regarding this clone: As yet, its antigen is unknown.

The rearrangement joins TRBV18 to TRBJ1-1; D gene unclear. The receptor was isolated from a human donor who received an intestinal transplant. The sample was unstimulated CD4+ T cells sorted from spleen or lymph node cells, taken before intestinal transplant. The CDR3 here is CASSPHRDTEAFF. In DNA, the CDR3 is TGTGCCAGCTCACCTCACCGGGACACTGAAGCTTTCTTT.